A single sample is the source of the 8 T cell receptor beta chains below, sequenced in a study of blood T cell repertoires in COVID-19. Clones were read by immunoSEQ multiplex PCR, and TCRdb kept only the in-frame ones, dropping some. The table lists approximately 300,000 clones, 75% to 90% of them singletons. Sequences were obtained from PBMCs or T cells enriched from blood (not recorded which). The receptors derive from a woman in her 30s who had been exposed to COVID-19.

The chain is built from TRBV4-3 and TRBJ2-7, with 9 bases identical to TRBD1. Trimming took 4 bases from V and 5 from J; bases not matched to a gene: 6. This CDR3 has 14 amino acids. CDR1 is LGHNA and CDR2 is YSLEER in the germline V gene. The CDR3 bases are TGCGCCAGCAGCCTACGGACAGGGGTGAACGAGCAGTACTTC. This encodes CASSLRTGVNEQYF.

CDR3 residues: CASSLTGGTYNEQFF. The CDR3 DNA reads TGCGCCAGCAGTCTGACAGGGGGCACCTACAATGAGCAGTTCTTC. This chain joins TRBV10-2 and TRBJ2-1; 10 bases align to TRBD1. Germline V gene lookup returns CDR1 WSHSY and CDR2 SAAADI. V shed 5 bases and J 2 bases; nucleotides not matched to a gene: 3. The CDR3 covers 15 residues.

The chain combines TRBV9 with TRBJ2-1; D is unresolved. This CDR3 region has 14 residues. Germline V gene lookup returns CDR1 SGDLS and CDR2 YYNGEE. Trimming shortened V by 2 bases and J by 10 bases, and 16 bases separated the two germline ends. For the CDR3, the DNA is TGTGCCAGCAGCGTCTGGCTAGATTCCACCGAGCAGTTCTTC. It translates to CASSVWLDSTEQFF.

Regarding this clone: The sample contains more than one DNA sequence encoding this CDR3. V gene TRBV28 combines with J gene TRBJ1-2; maybe TRBD1 (5 bases). The CDR3 runs to 12 residues. The germline V gene encodes CDR1 MDHEN and CDR2 SYDVKM. V was shortened by 5 bases and J by 5 bases, with 9 bases between the two germline ends. The CDR3 loop is CASSPGGYGYTF. CDR3 coding DNA: TGTGCCAGCAGTCCTGGGGGGTATGGCTACACCTTC.

The chain recombines TRBV20-1 with TRBJ1-2, with TRBD1 matching over 8 bases. The CDR3 extends over 11 amino acids. Per the germline V gene, CDR1 is DFQATT and CDR2 is SNEGSKA (reference sequence). The CDR3, as DNA: TGCATTACAGGGGGTAACTATGGCTACACCTTC. The encoded protein is CITGGNYGYTF.

The rearrangement links TRBV7-3 to TRBJ1-5; D unclear. The CDR3 consists of 14 residues. V lost 1 base and J lost 6, with 10 bases in between. Germline V gene sequence: CDR1 SGHTA, CDR2 FQGTGA. For the CDR3, the DNA is TGTGCCAGCAGCTTAAGCGGGGTCGGTCAGCCCCAGCATTTT. It encodes CASSLSGVGQPQHF.

The V call is TRBV19, the J call TRBJ2-7, with TRBD1 as a possible D gene (6 bases). Trimming removed 8 bases from V and 7 bases from J, with 27 bases in between. Germline CDR1 LNHDA, CDR2 SQIVND (reference sequence). This CDR3 spans 16 amino acids. The CDR3 sequence is CASSKAQGGERGEQYF. The CDR3 DNA reads as TGTGCCAGTTCCAAAGCGCAGGGTGGTGAAAGGGGGGAGCAGTACTTC.

J is TRBJ1-5 and V is TRBV28, with D unclear. V was cut by 4 bases and J by 3 bases, with 16 bases left in between. Looked up from germline, CDR1 is MDHEN and CDR2 is SYDVKM. This CDR3 spans 16 amino acids. Written as DNA, the CDR3 is TGTGCCAGCAGTTCCCTATTCACCGCCTACAATCAGCCCCAGCATTTT. It translates to CASSSLFTAYNQPQHF. The whole variable domain, filled in from reference TRBV28 and TRBJ1-5, reads DVKVTQSSRYLVKRTGEKVFLECVQDMDHENMFWYRQDPGLGLRLIYFSYDVKMKEKGDIPEGYSVSREKKERFSLILESASTNQTSMYLCASSSLFTAYNQPQHFGDGTRLSIL.